These T cell receptor beta chains were read from a single sample in a study of radiotherapy plus CTLA-4 blockade in lung cancer. The repertoire was sequenced with immunoSEQ multiplex PCR; TCRdb's copy has only in-frame clones and lacks some. The sample includes about 80,000 clones, about 80% seen only once; the top ten take approximately 0.8%. The material was peripheral blood, obtained from a patient treated with radiotherapy plus ipilimumab. These receptor sequences come from a human donor with non-small cell lung cancer who had stable disease on radiotherapy plus ipilimumab. CDR3s include the opening cysteine and the closing phenylalanine or tryptophan. D genes are given only for firm matches. Rows give clone size only sometimes, using once, few, many, or a class for an expanded clone.

D,size,V,J,DNA,CDR3
NA,once,TRBV5-1,TRBJ2-7,TGCGCCAGCAGCTTGGTTGTTAGCAGCGACGAGCAGTACTTC,CASSLVVSSDEQYF
TRBD1,NA,TRBV10-2,TRBJ2-2,TGCGCCAGCACCGGGACAGGATCCACCGGGGAGCTGTTTTTT,CASTGTGSTGELFF
NA,NA,TRBV5-1,TRBJ1-1,TGCGCCAGCAGCTTGAAGGGCCTGAACACTGAAGCTTTCTTT,CASSLKGLNTEAFF
NA,few,TRBV28,TRBJ2-7,TGTGCCAGCATTGGGATGGTCTACGAGCAGTACTTC,CASIGMVYEQYF
NA,NA,TRBV7-8,TRBJ2-5,TGTGCCAGCAGCTTAAGCTGGGAGACCCAGTACTTC,CASSLSWETQYF
NA,NA,TRBV30,TRBJ2-6,TGTGCCTGTGCAGGAGGGCTTGGGGCCAACGTCCTGACTTTC,CACAGGLGANVLTF
TRBD1,NA,TRBV20-1,TRBJ1-2,TGCAGTGCTAGAGTGGGACAGGACTTC,CSARVGQDF
NA,few,TRBV5-6,TRBJ1-6,TGTGCCAGCAGCCAAAACAGGGTTGATTCACCCCTCCACTTT,CASSQNRVDSPLHF
NA,NA,TRBV10-3,TRBJ2-3,TGTGCCATCAGTGAAAGGCGGAGCACAGATACGCAGTATTTT,CAISERRSTDTQYF
TRBD1,NA,TRBV5-1,TRBJ2-7,TGCGCCAGCAGCTTGGCCGTGGGACAGGGGGTCGAGCAGTACTTC,CASSLAVGQGVEQYF
NA,NA,TRBV11-3,TRBJ2-2,TGTGCCAGCAGCTTAGGGGGACGCGGCACCGGGGAGCTGTTTTTT,CASSLGGRGTGELFF
TRBD1,NA,TRBV28,TRBJ2-7,TGTGCCAGCAGTTCCGGGACAGTTTCCTACGAGCAGTACTTC,CASSSGTVSYEQYF
NA,NA,TRBV7-8,TRBJ2-6,TGTGCCAGCAGCCTATTCTATTTCTCTGGGGCCAACGTCCTGACTTTC,CASSLFYFSGANVLTF
TRBD2,NA,TRBV11-3,TRBJ2-3,TGTGCCAGCAGCTTAGGACTAGCGCCCGCCGGTACGCAGTATTTT,CASSLGLAPAGTQYF
NA,few,TRBV28,TRBJ1-2,TGTGCCAGCAGGCCCGAGGGTAGTAACTATGGCTACACCTTC,CASRPEGSNYGYTF
TRBD2,NA,TRBV28,TRBJ2-1,TGTGCCAGCAGTTCGCCACTAGCGGGAGCCACGTACAATGAGCAGTTCTTC,CASSSPLAGATYNEQFF
TRBD1,NA,TRBV5-3,TRBJ1-6,TGTGCCAGAAGCTACGGCCGGGACAGGGTTTATAATTCACCCCTCCACTTT,CARSYGRDRVYNSPLHF
TRBD1,NA,TRBV19,TRBJ2-7,TGTGCCAGTAGTACCGGGACAGGGTCGGACGAGCAGTACTTC,CASSTGTGSDEQYF
NA,NA,TRBV2,TRBJ1-3,TGTGCCAGCAGTGAACCCAGGGCTGGAAACACCATATATTTT,CASSEPRAGNTIYF
NA,once,TRBV18,TRBJ1-5,TGTGCCAGCTCACCACAGGTGGGGAACAATCAGCCCCAGCATTTT,CASSPQVGNNQPQHF
NA,NA,TRBV7-3,TRBJ2-2,TGTGCCAGCAGGACATCGACGAACACCGGGGAGCTGTTTTTT,CASRTSTNTGELFF
NA,NA,TRBV28,TRBJ2-7,TGTGCCAGCAGTCTCATCTACTACGAGCAGTACTTC,CASSLIYYEQYF
NA,NA,TRBV6-6,TRBJ2-7,TGTGCCAGCAGCTCGGGCCCCTACGAGCAGTACTTC,CASSSGPYEQYF
NA,NA,TRBV5-1,TRBJ2-7,TGCGCCAGCAGCTTGGAGGCTATCTCCTACGAGCAGTACTTC,CASSLEAISYEQYF
NA,NA,TRBV19,TRBJ1-1,TGTGCCAGTAGTAATATCGGGTCCGGCACTGAAGCTTTCTTT,CASSNIGSGTEAFF
NA,few,TRBV6-6,TRBJ2-7,TGTGCCAGCAGACGTATGAGGCTTGCCTACGAGCAGTACTTC,CASRRMRLAYEQYF
TRBD1,once,TRBV11-2,TRBJ1-5,TGTGCCAGCAGCCTGGACAGGGCGCAGCCCCAGCATTTT,CASSLDRAQPQHF
NA,NA,TRBV6-1,TRBJ1-1,TGTGCCAGCAGTGGTAACAAAGGGATAACTGAAGCTTTCTTT,CASSGNKGITEAFF
TRBD1,NA,TRBV5-1,TRBJ2-2,TGCGCCAGCAGCGCCCTGACAGGGCTTAACACCGGGGAGCTGTTTTTT,CASSALTGLNTGELFF
NA,NA,TRBV10-3,TRBJ1-6,TGTGCCATCAGGGATGAGAGCTCCTATAATTCACCCCTCCACTTT,CAIRDESSYNSPLHF
NA,once,TRBV11-3,TRBJ1-2,TGTGCCAGCAGCTTGAGGGGGGCGGACTATGGCTACACCTTC,CASSLRGADYGYTF
NA,NA,TRBV19,TRBJ2-1,TGTGCCAGTAGTATCAGGGAGGTTGGAGTCAATGAGCAGTTCTTC,CASSIREVGVNEQFF
NA,NA,TRBV6-6,TRBJ2-7,TGTGCCAGCAGTTACTTGGAAGGGACTCACAAGCAGTACTTC,CASSYLEGTHKQYF
NA,NA,TRBV2,TRBJ2-3,TGTGCCAGCAGTGAAGGAAGGAGCACAGATACGCAGTATTTT,CASSEGRSTDTQYF
NA,NA,TRBV30,TRBJ1-1,TGTGCCTGGAGTCCGCAGGCCACTGAAGCTTTCTTT,CAWSPQATEAFF
NA,NA,TRBV10-1,TRBJ2-1,TGCGCCAGCAGCCGCATGACCGACAATGAGCAGTTCTTC,CASSRMTDNEQFF
TRBD1,NA,TRBV27,TRBJ1-6,TGTGCCAGCAGTCCTCGGGACAGGGGTACCTATAATTCACCCCTCCACTTT,CASSPRDRGTYNSPLHF
NA,NA,TRBV7-2,TRBJ2-5,TGTGCCAGCAGCTTAGCAGGACCGGGGGAGACCCAGTACTTC,CASSLAGPGETQYF
NA,NA,TRBV19,TRBJ2-7,TGTGCCAGTACCGACCCCGGGGACACCCTCGAGCAGTACTTC,CASTDPGDTLEQYF
NA,NA,TRBV11-3,TRBJ2-3,TGTGCCAGCAGCTTAGAGAGTACAGATACGCAGTATTTT,CASSLESTDTQYF
TRBD2,NA,TRBV5-1,TRBJ2-3,TGCGCCAGCAGCTTGCGACTAGCGGGGAACACAGATACGCAGTATTTT,CASSLRLAGNTDTQYF
NA,NA,TRBV29-1,TRBJ1-2,TGCAGCGTTGGGAGCGACTATGGCTACACCTTC,CSVGSDYGYTF